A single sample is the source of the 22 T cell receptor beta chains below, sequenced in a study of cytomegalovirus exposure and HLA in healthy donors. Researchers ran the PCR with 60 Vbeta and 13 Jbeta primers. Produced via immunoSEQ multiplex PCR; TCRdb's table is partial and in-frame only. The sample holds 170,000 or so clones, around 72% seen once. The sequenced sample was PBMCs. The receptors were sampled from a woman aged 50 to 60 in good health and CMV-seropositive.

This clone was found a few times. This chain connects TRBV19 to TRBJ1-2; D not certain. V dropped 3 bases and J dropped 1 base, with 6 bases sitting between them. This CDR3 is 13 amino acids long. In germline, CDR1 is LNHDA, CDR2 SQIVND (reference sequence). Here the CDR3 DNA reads TGTGCCAGTAGTATTCAGGTTAACTATGGCTACACCTTC. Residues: CASSIQVNYGYTF.

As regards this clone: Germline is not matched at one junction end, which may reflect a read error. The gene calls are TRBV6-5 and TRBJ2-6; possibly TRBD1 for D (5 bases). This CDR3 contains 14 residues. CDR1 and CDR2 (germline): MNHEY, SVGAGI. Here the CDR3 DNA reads TGTGCCAGCAGTTCTCTCTCTGGGGCCAACGGCCTGACTTTC. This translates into CASSSLSGANGLTF.

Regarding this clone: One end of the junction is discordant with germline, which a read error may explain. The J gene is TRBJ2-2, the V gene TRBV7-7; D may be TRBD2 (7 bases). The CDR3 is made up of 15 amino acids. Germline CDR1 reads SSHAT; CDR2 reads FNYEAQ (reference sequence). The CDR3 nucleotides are TGTGCTAGCAGTAAGGGGGGGCCGAACACCGGGGAGCTGTTTTTT. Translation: CASSKGGPNTGELFF.

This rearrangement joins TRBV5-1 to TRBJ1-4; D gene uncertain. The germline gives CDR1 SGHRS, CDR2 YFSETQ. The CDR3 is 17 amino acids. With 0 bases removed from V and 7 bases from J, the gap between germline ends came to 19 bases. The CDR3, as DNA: TGCGCCAGCAGCTTGGTTACGGGTGGAGGGCTTGGTGAAAAACTGTTTTTT. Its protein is CASSLVTGGGLGEKLFF.

Here the CDR3 reads CSVDPTGTSGVTDTQYF. In DNA form, the CDR3 reads TGCAGCGTTGACCCCACCGGGACTAGCGGGGTCACAGATACGCAGTATTTT. The rearrangement links TRBV29-1 to TRBJ2-3, with TRBD2 matching over 13 bases. In germline, CDR1 is SQVTM, CDR2 ANQGSEA. With V trimmed by 3 bases and J by 2 bases, 8 bases remained unmatched. This CDR3 is built from 17 residues.

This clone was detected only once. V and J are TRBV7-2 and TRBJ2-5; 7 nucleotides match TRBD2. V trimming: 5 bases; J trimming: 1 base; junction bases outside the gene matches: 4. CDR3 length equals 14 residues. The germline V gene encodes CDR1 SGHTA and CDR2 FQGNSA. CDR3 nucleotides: TGTGCCAGCAGCCCCGGGACTATCCAAGAGACCCAGTACTTC. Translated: CASSPGTIQETQYF.

The CDR3, as DNA: TGTGCCAGCAGTACCACAGGGAACACTGAAGCTTTCTTT. Amino acid sequence: CASSTTGNTEAFF. The chain carries TRBV6-1 and TRBJ1-1; D may be TRBD1 (5 bases). Trimming pared 5 bases from V and 1 base from J, leaving 8 bases between. Germline CDR1 is MNHNS and CDR2 is SASEGT. The CDR3 is made up of 13 amino acids.

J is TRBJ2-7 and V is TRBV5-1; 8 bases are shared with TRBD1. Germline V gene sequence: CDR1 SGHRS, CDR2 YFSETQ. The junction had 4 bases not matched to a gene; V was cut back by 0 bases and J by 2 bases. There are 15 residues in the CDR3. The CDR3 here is CASSLARQGTYEQYF. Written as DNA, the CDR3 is TGCGCCAGCAGCTTGGCCAGACAGGGGACCTACGAGCAGTACTTC.

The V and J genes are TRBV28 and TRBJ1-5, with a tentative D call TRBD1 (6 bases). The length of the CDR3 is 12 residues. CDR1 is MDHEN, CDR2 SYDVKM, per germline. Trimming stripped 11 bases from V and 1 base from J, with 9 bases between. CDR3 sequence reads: CAQGISNQPQHF. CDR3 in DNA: TGTGCCCAGGGGATAAGCAATCAGCCCCAGCATTTT.

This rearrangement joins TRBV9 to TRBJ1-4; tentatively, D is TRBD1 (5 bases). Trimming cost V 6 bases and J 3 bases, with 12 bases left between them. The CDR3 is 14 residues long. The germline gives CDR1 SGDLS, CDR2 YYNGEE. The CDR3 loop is CASKSDSPNEKLFF. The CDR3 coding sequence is TGTGCCAGCAAAAGCGACAGCCCTAATGAAAAACTGTTTTTT.

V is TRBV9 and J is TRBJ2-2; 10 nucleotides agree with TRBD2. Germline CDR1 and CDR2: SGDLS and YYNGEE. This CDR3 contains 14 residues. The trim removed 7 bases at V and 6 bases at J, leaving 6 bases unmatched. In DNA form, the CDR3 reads TGTGCCAGCTCGAGCGGGAGGGAGGCCGGGGAGCTGTTTTTT. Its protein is CASSSGREAGELFF.

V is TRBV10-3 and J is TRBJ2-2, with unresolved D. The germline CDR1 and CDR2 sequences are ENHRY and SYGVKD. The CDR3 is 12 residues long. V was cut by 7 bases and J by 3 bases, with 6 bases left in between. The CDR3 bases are TGTGCCATCAATGGAGACACCGGGGAGCTGTTTTTT. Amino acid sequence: CAINGDTGELFF.

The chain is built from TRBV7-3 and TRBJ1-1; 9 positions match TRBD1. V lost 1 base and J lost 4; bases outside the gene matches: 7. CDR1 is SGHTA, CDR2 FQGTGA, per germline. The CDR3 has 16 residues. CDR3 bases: TGTGCCAGCAGCTTAAGGCGGGGACAGGGCTCCACTGAAGCTTTCTTT. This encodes CASSLRRGQGSTEAFF.

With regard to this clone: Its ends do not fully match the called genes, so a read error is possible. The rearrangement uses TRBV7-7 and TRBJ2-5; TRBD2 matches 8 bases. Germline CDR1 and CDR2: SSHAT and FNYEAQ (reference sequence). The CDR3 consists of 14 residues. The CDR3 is CASSLLADGETQYF. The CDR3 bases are TGTGCTAGCAGCTTACTAGCGGATGGGGAGACCCAGTACTTC. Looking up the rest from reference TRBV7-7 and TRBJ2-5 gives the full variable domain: GAGVSQSPRYKVTKRGQDVTLRCDPISSHATLYWYQQALGQGPEFLTYFNYEAQPDKSGLPSDRFSAERPEGSISTLTIQRTEQRDSAMYRCASSLLADGETQYFGPGTRLLVL.

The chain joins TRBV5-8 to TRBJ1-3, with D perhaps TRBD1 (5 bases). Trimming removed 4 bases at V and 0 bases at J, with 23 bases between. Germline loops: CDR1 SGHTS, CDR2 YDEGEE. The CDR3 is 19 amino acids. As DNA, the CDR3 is TGTGCCAGCAGCCTCGTGGGGGGGGTAGACCTCTTCTCTGGAAACACCATATATTTT. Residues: CASSLVGGVDLFSGNTIYF.

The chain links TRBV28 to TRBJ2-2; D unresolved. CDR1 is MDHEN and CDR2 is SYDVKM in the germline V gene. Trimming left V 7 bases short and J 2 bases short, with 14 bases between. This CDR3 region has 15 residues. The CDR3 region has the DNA TGTGCCAGCATCGTGGGCAGCCCTAACACCGGGGAGCTGTTTTTT. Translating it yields CASIVGSPNTGELFF.

The CDR3 region is CASSVDPKPVLNTEAFF. Written as DNA, the CDR3 is TGTGCCAGCAGCGTAGACCCCAAGCCGGTTTTGAACACTGAAGCTTTCTTT. The J gene is TRBJ1-1, the V gene TRBV9; D ambiguous. This CDR3 is built from 17 residues. Trimming took 0 bases from V and 0 from J, leaving 15 bases between them. Germline values: CDR1 SGDLS, CDR2 YYNGEE. The whole variable domain, remainder taken from reference TRBV9 and TRBJ1-1, is DSGVTQTPKHLITATGQRVTLRCSPRSGDLSVYWYQQSLDQGLQFLIQYYNGEERAKGNILERFSAQQFPDLHSELNLSSLELGDSALYFCASSVDPKPVLNTEAFFGQGTRLTVV.

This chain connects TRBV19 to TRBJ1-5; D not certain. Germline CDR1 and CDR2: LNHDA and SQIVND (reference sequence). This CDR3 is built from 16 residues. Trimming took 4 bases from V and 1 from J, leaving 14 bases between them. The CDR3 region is CASSRAGPGSNQPQHF. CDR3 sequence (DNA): TGTGCCAGTAGTAGGGCCGGCCCAGGAAGCAATCAGCCCCAGCATTTT.

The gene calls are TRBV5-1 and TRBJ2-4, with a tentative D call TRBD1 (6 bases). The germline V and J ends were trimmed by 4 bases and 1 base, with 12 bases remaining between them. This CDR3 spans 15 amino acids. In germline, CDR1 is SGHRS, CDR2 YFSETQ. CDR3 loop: CASSDVQGAKNIQYF. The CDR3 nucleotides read TGCGCCAGCAGCGACGTACAGGGCGCCAAAAACATTCAGTACTTC.

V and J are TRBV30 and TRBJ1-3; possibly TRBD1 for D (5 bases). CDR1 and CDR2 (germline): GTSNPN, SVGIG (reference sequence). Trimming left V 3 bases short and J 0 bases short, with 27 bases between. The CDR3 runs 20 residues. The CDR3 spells CAWSAFQGDFMRDSGNTIYF. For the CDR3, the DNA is TGTGCCTGGAGCGCCTTCCAGGGTGATTTTATGAGAGACTCTGGAAACACCATATATTTT.

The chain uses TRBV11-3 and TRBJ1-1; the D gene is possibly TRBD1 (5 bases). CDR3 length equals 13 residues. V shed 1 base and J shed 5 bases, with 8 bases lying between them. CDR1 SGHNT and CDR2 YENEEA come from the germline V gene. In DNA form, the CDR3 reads TGTGCCAGCAGCTTAGCCCCAGGGACTGAAGCTTTCTTT. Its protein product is CASSLAPGTEAFF. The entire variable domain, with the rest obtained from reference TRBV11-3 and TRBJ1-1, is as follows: EAGVVQSPRYKIIEKKQPVAFWCNPISGHNTLYWYLQNLGQGPELLIRYENEEAVDDSQLPKDRFSAERLKGVDSTLKIQPAELGDSAVYLCASSLAPGTEAFFGQGTRLTVV.

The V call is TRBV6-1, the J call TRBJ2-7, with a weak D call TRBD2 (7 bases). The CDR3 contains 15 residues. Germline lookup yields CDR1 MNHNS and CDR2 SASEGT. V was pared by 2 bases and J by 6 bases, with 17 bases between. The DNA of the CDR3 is TGTGCCAGCAGTGAACCGGGGGGCTCCGGGGTCGAGCAGTACTTC. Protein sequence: CASSEPGGSGVEQYF.